This T cell receptor (beta chain) came from a study of response to subunit inactivated influenza vaccine. Each CDR3 protein gets one entry after TCRdb re-called the RT-PCR reads with MiXCR. This sample carries fewer than 350,000 distinct CDR3 sequences, around a fifth of them seen once, and the ten largest clones take 10%. Points from the study as a whole: The authors proposed limited new T cell recruitment per seasonal influenza vaccination.

V dropped 7 bases and J dropped 6; count of bases not matched to a gene: 12. From germline, CDR1 is SQVTM and CDR2 ANQGSEA. The CDR3 consists of 15 residues. This clonotype has more than one count but fewer than ten. Antigen specificity is unknown. This chain uses TRBV29-1 with TRBJ2-3; 11 bases line up with TRBD2. The material sequenced was PBMCs from blood, taken less than 22 months after vaccination. This TCR came from a man between 50 and 70 years old who received an inactivated influenza vaccine. CDR3 DNA sequence: TGCAGCGCTACTAGCGGGAGTACCGCAATGGATACGCAGTATTTT. The encoded protein is CSATSGSTAMDTQYF.